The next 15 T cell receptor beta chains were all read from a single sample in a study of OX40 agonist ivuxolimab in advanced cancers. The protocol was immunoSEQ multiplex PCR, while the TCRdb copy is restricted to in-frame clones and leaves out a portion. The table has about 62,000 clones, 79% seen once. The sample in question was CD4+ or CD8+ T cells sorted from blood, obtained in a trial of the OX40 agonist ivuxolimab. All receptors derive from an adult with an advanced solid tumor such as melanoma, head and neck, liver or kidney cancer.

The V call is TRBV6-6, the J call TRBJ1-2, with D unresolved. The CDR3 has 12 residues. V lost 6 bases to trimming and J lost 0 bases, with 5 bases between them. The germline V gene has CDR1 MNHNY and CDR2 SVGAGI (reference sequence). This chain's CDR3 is CASREANYGYTF. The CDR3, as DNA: TGTGCCAGCAGGGAAGCTAACTATGGCTACACCTTC.

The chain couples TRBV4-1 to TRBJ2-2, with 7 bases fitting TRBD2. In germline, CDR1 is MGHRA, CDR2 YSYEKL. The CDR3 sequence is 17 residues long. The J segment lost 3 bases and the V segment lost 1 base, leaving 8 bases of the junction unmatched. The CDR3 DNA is TGCGCCAGCAGCCAAGCTCGGGTGGGGAGGGACACCGGGGAGCTGTTTTTT. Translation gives CASSQARVGRDTGELFF.

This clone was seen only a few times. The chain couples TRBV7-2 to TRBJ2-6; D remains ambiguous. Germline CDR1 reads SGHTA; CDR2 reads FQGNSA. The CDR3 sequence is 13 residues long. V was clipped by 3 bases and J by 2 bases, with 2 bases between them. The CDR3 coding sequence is TGTGCCAGCAGCTTTACTGGGGCCAACGTCCTGACTTTC. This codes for CASSFTGANVLTF.

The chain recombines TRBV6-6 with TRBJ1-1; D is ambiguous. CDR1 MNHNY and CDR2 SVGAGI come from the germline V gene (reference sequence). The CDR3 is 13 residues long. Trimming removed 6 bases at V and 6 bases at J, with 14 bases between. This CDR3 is CASSGELRAEAFF. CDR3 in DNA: TGTGCCAGCAGCGGCGAATTGAGGGCTGAAGCTTTCTTT.

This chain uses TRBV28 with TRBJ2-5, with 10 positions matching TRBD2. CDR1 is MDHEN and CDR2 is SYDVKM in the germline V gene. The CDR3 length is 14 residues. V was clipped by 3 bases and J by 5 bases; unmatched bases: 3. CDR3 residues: CASSLYSGRETQYF. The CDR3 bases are TGTGCCAGCAGTTTGTATAGCGGGAGGGAGACCCAGTACTTC. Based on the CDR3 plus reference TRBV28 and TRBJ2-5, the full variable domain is DVKVTQSSRYLVKRTGEKVFLECVQDMDHENMFWYRQDPGLGLRLIYFSYDVKMKEKGDIPEGYSVSREKKERFSLILESASTNQTSMYLCASSLYSGRETQYFGPGTRLLVL.

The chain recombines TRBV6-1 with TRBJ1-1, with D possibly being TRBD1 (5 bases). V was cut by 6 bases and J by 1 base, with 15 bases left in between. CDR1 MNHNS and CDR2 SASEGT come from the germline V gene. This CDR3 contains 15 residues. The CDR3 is CASSPPGQANTEAFF. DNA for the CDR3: TGTGCCAGCAGCCCTCCGGGGCAGGCGAACACTGAAGCTTTCTTT.

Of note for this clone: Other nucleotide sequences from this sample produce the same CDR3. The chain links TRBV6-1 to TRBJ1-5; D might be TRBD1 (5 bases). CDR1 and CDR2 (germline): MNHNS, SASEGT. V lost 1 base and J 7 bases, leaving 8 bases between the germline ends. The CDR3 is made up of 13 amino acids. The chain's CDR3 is CASSEGGGQPQHF. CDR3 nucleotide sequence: TGTGCCAGCAGTGAAGGGGGCGGACAGCCCCAGCATTTT.

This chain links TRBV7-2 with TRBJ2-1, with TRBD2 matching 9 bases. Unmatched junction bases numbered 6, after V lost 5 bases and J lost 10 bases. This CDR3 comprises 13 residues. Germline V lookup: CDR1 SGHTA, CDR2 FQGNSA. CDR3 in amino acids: CASSTRGGEEQFF. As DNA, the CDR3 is TGTGCCAGCAGCACGCGGGGGGGTGAGGAGCAGTTCTTC.

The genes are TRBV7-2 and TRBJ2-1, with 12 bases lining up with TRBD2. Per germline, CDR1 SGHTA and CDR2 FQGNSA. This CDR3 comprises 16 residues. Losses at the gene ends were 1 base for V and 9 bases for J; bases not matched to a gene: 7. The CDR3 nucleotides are TGTGCCAGCAGCTTAGTTGCTAGCGGGGGGGCTAGTGAGCAGTTCTTC. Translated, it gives CASSLVASGGASEQFF.

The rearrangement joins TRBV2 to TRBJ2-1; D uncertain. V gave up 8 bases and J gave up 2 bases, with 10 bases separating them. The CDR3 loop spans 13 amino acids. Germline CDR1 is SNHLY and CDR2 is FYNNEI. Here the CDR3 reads CASYGQPYNEQFF. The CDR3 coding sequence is TGTGCCAGCTACGGGCAGCCCTACAATGAGCAGTTCTTC. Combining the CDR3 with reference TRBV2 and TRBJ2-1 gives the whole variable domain EPEVTQTPSHQVTQMGQEVILRCVPISNHLYFYWYRQILGQKVEFLVSFYNNEISEKSEIFDDQFSVERPDGSNFTLKIRSTKLEDSAMYFCASYGQPYNEQFFGPGTRLTVL.

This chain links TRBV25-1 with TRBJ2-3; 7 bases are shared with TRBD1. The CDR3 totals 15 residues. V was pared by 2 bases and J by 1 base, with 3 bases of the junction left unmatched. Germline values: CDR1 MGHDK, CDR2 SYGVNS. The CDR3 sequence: CASSEGQVGTDTQYF. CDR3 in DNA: TGTGCCAGCAGTGAAGGACAGGTGGGCACAGATACGCAGTATTTT. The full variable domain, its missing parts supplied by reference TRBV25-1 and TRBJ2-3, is EADIYQTPRYLVIGTGKKITLECSQTMGHDKMYWYQQDPGMELHLIHYSYGVNSTEKGDLSSESTVSRIRTEHFPLTLESARPSHTSQYLCASSEGQVGTDTQYFGPGTRLTVL.

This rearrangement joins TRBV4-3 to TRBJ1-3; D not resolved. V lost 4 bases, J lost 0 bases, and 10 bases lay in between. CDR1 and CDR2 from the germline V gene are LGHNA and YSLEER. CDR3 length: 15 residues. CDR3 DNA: TGCGCCAGCAGCCGATCTGTGGTCTCTGGAAACACCATATATTTT. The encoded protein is CASSRSVVSGNTIYF.

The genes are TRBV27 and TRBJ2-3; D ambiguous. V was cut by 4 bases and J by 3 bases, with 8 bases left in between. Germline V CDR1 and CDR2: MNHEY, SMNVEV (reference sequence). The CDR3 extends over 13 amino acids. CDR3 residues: CASSYAVTDTQYF. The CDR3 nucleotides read TGTGCCAGCAGTTATGCAGTTACAGATACGCAGTATTTT.

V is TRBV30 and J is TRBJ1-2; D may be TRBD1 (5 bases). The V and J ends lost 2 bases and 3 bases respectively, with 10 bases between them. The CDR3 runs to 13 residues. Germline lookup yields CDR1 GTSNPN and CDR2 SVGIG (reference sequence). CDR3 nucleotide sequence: TGTGCCTGGAGTACACAGGAACACTATGGCTACACCTTC. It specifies CAWSTQEHYGYTF.

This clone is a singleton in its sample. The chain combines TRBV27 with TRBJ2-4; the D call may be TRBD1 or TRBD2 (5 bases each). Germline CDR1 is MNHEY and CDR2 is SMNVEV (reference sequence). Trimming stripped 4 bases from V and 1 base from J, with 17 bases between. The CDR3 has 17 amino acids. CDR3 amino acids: CASSWDRQSIAKNIQYF. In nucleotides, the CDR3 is TGTGCCAGCAGTTGGGACCGACAGAGTATCGCCAAAAACATTCAGTACTTC.